These 5 T cell receptor beta chains were all obtained from the same sample, sequenced in a study of cytomegalovirus exposure and HLA in healthy donors. Primers for the PCR totalled 60 Vbeta and 13 Jbeta. Using immunoSEQ multiplex PCR, the repertoire was profiled, and TCRdb retains in-frame clones only, with some absent. This sample has just under 250,000 clones, with about 81% found just once. Source material: PBMCs. The receptors derive from a woman aged 40 to 50 in good health and CMV-seropositive.

This chain uses TRBV4-1 with TRBJ2-7; 8 bases are shared with TRBD2. Germline V gene sequence: CDR1 MGHRA, CDR2 YSYEKL. With 2 bases clipped from V and 6 bases from J, the junction kept 6 bases outside the gene matches. This CDR3 spans 14 amino acids. The CDR3: CASSQTGLALEQYF. In DNA, the CDR3 is TGCGCCAGCAGCCAAACCGGACTAGCACTCGAGCAGTACTTC.

V gene TRBV7-6 combines with J gene TRBJ1-2; 8 nucleotides agree with TRBD1. The CDR3 length is 15 residues. Germline V gene sequence: CDR1 SGHVS, CDR2 FNYEAQ. The trim removed 5 bases at V and 6 bases at J, leaving 11 bases unmatched. The CDR3 loop reads CASSPRQGKSDGYTF. Written as DNA, the CDR3 is TGTGCCAGCAGCCCCCGACAGGGGAAGTCTGATGGCTACACCTTC.

This clone was seen only a few times. The genes are TRBV14 and TRBJ2-7; 10 bases fit TRBD1. The J segment lost 5 bases and the V segment lost 4 bases, leaving 11 bases of the junction unmatched. The germline V gene has CDR1 SGHDN and CDR2 FVKESK. The CDR3 totals 16 residues. This CDR3 is CASSLYGTGVMDEQYF. CDR3 DNA: TGTGCCAGCAGCCTTTACGGGACAGGGGTTATGGACGAGCAGTACTTC.

In this sample, this clone turned up once. The chain has TRBV19 and TRBJ2-7, with 10 bases fitting TRBD2. The CDR3 consists of 14 residues. Germline V gives CDR1 LNHDA, CDR2 SQIVND (reference sequence). V dropped 6 bases and J dropped 1; count of bases not matched to a gene: 3. This CDR3 reads CASRVAGGSYEQYF. CDR3 in DNA: TGTGCCAGTAGGGTAGCGGGAGGTTCCTACGAGCAGTACTTC.

The rearrangement links TRBV30 to TRBJ2-7; D may be TRBD1 (5 bases). Germline CDR1 is GTSNPN and CDR2 is SVGIG (reference sequence). Trimming took off 3 bases at V and 7 bases at J, with 16 bases between the two ends. This CDR3 spans 13 amino acids. The CDR3 reads CAWSSAGLGEQYF. CDR3 DNA: TGTGCCTGGAGCTCCGCAGGGTTGGGGGAGCAGTACTTC. The whole variable domain, remainder taken from reference TRBV30 and TRBJ2-7, is SQTIHQWPATLVQPVGSPLSLECTVEGTSNPNLYWYRQAAGRGLQLLFYSVGIGQISSEVPQNLSASRPQDRQFILSSKKLLLSDSGFYLCAWSSAGLGEQYFGPGTRLTVT.